Shown below are 29 T cell receptor beta chains from a single sample sequenced in a study of blood T cells in healthy people across ages. A second PCR, run for roughly 6 to 11 cycles, used a sample-barcoded 5' primer plus a J-beta primer mix. One entry per CDR3 protein, called by TCRdb with MiXCR from the 5' RACE reads. The table has approximately 2,000,000 distinct CDR3 sequences, roughly 43% seen once. Sequences were obtained from blood. Receptors originate from a human donor in good health.

This clonotype was seen more than once but under ten times. This chain connects TRBV4-3 to TRBJ2-1, with TRBD2 identical over 11 bases. The germline gives CDR1 LGHNA, CDR2 YSLEER. With 0 bases clipped from V and 8 bases from J, the junction kept 9 bases outside the gene matches. The CDR3 has 17 residues. CDR3 sequence: CASSQDLASGGFDEQFF. DNA for the CDR3: TGCGCCAGCAGCCAAGATCTGGCTAGCGGGGGGTTTGATGAGCAGTTCTTC.

This rearrangement joins TRBV28 to TRBJ2-7; no reliable D call. The CDR3 is 14 amino acids. Germline V gene lookup returns CDR1 MDHEN and CDR2 SYDVKM. V was clipped by 5 bases and J by 4 bases, with 15 bases between them. Here the CDR3 DNA reads TGTGCCAGCAGTCAGACACCGGTGGGGTACGAGCAGTACTTC. Protein sequence: CASSQTPVGYEQYF.

This sequence joins TRBV4-2 and TRBJ1-1; D is uncertain. V lost 0 bases, J lost 2 bases, and 10 bases lay in between. Germline lookup yields CDR1 LGHNA and CDR2 YNFKEQ. There are 15 residues in the CDR3. The CDR3, as DNA: TGTGCCAGCAGCCAAGAATGGAGTATAAACACTGAAGCTTTCTTT. Translating it yields CASSQEWSINTEAFF.

The V gene is TRBV9, the J gene TRBJ2-7, with 8 nucleotides matching TRBD1. This CDR3 has 15 residues. Germline lookup yields CDR1 SGDLS and CDR2 YYNGEE. After removal of 3 bases from V and 3 bases from J, the junction contained 8 bases not matched to a gene. The CDR3 bases are TGTGCCAGCAGCGCCGGACAGGGCAGTTTCTACGAGCAGTACTTC. This sequence encodes CASSAGQGSFYEQYF.

The chain combines TRBV12-3 or TRBV12-4 with TRBJ2-5; TRBD2 matches 8 bases. The CDR3 runs to 15 residues. Losses at the gene ends were 4 bases for V and 2 bases for J; bases not matched to a gene: 6. The CDR3 nucleotides are TGTGCCAGCAGTTCCGACGGGGGGGCTCAAGAGACCCAGTACTTC. This codes for CASSSDGGAQETQYF.

This clonotype has just a few counts. Here the CDR3 reads CASSVGNHGYTF. For the CDR3, the DNA is TGTGCCAGCAGCGTCGGGAACCATGGCTACACCTTC. The J gene is TRBJ1-2, the V gene TRBV7-2; D call uncertain. Germline CDR1 is SGHTA and CDR2 is FQGNSA. V lost 5 bases, J lost 6 bases, and 10 bases lay in between. The CDR3 covers 12 residues.

This clonotype appeared a few times. The chain has TRBV7-3 and TRBJ2-1; possible D gene TRBD1, 6 bases. This CDR3 spans 13 amino acids. Deletions cut 5 bases from V and 8 bases from J, with 13 bases between. The V gene's germline CDR1 is SGHTA and CDR2 FQGTGA. CDR3 bases: TGTGCCAGCAGCCCCGGGGCAGGGGATGAGCAGTTCTTC. Residues: CASSPGAGDEQFF.

This chain uses TRBV7-2 with TRBJ1-6; D ambiguous. V gave up 1 base and J gave up 5 bases, with 18 bases separating them. The germline V gene encodes CDR1 SGHTA and CDR2 FQGNSA. The CDR3 runs to 18 residues. The CDR3 reads CASSLVTPYSFNNSPLHF. The CDR3 DNA follows: TGTGCCAGCAGCTTAGTGACCCCGTATTCCTTTAATAATTCACCCCTCCACTTT.

The rearrangement joins TRBV7-8 to TRBJ2-1; a possible D gene is TRBD2 (6 bases). Trimming stripped 3 bases from V and 7 bases from J, with 31 bases between. In germline, CDR1 is SGHVS, CDR2 FQNEAQ. The CDR3 spans 20 residues. The CDR3 region has the DNA TGTGCCAGCAGCTTCAACCCCGGGGACTTTTGGCATTTAACGGGAAATGAGCAGTTCTTC. It translates to CASSFNPGDFWHLTGNEQFF.

This clonotype has more than one count but fewer than ten. The chain employs TRBV18 and TRBJ2-5, with TRBD2 matching 8 bases. The J call may not be correct, given that the DNA end is closer to TRBJ2-7. The V gene's germline CDR1 is KGHSH and CDR2 LQKENI. The CDR3 runs to 15 residues. This CDR3 is CASTTNGGAEDEQYF. The CDR3 DNA reads as TGTGCCAGCACTACGAACGGGGGGGCCGAAGACGAGCAGTACTTC.

This clonotype was recorded many times. V and J are TRBV20-1 and TRBJ2-5, with 7 bases matching TRBD2. CDR1 is DFQATT, CDR2 SNEGSKA, per germline (reference sequence). V gave up 8 bases and J gave up 4 bases; unmatched junction bases: 10. The CDR3 spans 13 residues. CDR3 residues: CSSEMGGTETQYF. In DNA, the CDR3 is TGCAGTTCAGAGATGGGGGGGACAGAGACCCAGTACTTC.

The chain is built from TRBV11-2 and TRBJ2-1; D gene ambiguous. Germline-derived CDR1 and CDR2 are SGHAT and FQNNGV. Trimming removed 5 bases from V and 8 bases from J, with 16 bases in between. This CDR3 has 14 residues. CDR3 amino acids: CASSPRIVPDEQFF. DNA of the CDR3: TGTGCCAGCAGCCCCCGTATAGTGCCGGATGAGCAGTTCTTC.

The rearrangement links TRBV7-3 to TRBJ1-2, with a tentative D call TRBD1 (5 bases). This CDR3 is 15 amino acids long. Germline CDR1 reads SGHTA; CDR2 reads FQGTGA. The V end was cut by 2 bases, the J end by 7 bases, with 17 bases between. This CDR3 reads CASSLFGREEGGYTF. CDR3 sequence (DNA): TGTGCCAGCAGCTTATTCGGCAGGGAAGAAGGTGGCTACACCTTC. Combining the CDR3 with reference TRBV7-3 and TRBJ1-2 gives the whole variable domain GAGVSQTPSNKVTEKGKYVELRCDPISGHTALYWYRQSLGQGPEFLIYFQGTGAADDSGLPNDRFFAVRPEGSVSTLKIQRTERGDSAVYLCASSLFGREEGGYTFGSGTRLTVV.

The CDR3 sequence is CSVARTDTQYF. CDR3 DNA: TGCAGCGTTGCGCGCACAGATACGCAGTATTTT. The V and J genes are TRBV29-1 and TRBJ2-3; no clear D gene. V was trimmed by 4 bases and J by 1 base, leaving 3 bases between them. The CDR3 spans 11 residues. Germline assignment: CDR1 SQVTM and CDR2 ANQGSEA.

The chain joins TRBV5-5 to TRBJ2-7, with TRBD2 identical over 11 bases. Per germline, CDR1 SGHKS and CDR2 YYEKEE (reference sequence). The CDR3 length is 16 residues. The ends lost 0 bases at V and 2 bases at J; junction bases unmatched: 4. The CDR3 DNA reads as TGTGCCAGCAGCTTGGCTTATAGCGGGGGGGCCTACGAGCAGTACTTC. This translates into CASSLAYSGGAYEQYF.

This clonotype showed up just a few times. The rearrangement uses TRBV20-1 and TRBJ2-3; TRBD2 matches at 10 bases. CDR3 length: 16 amino acids. Germline V gene data show CDR1 as DFQATT and CDR2 as SNEGSKA (reference sequence). Unmatched junction bases numbered 13, after V lost 6 bases and J lost 4 bases. The DNA for the CDR3 is TGCAGTGCAACACCCACTAGCGGGGTTAGCGCAGATACGCAGTATTTT. Amino acid sequence: CSATPTSGVSADTQYF.

In this sample, this clonotype turned up many times. This sequence joins TRBV20-1 and TRBJ1-6; D gene ambiguous. V was trimmed by 1 base and J by 0 bases, leaving 7 bases between them. Per the germline V gene, CDR1 is DFQATT and CDR2 is SNEGSKA (reference sequence). CDR3 length: 15 amino acids. The CDR3 spells CSARVSSSYNSPLHF. The CDR3 bases are TGCAGTGCTAGAGTATCTAGCTCCTATAATTCACCCCTCCACTTT.

This chain links TRBV6-2 or TRBV6-3 with TRBJ1-2; D might be TRBD1 (5 bases). The CDR3 is made up of 14 amino acids. CDR1 is MNHEY, CDR2 SVGEGT, per germline. Trimming removed 8 bases at V and 5 bases at J, with 18 bases between. CDR3 sequence reads: CASVGTNSRYGYTF. CDR3 sequence (DNA): TGTGCCAGCGTCGGGACGAACAGCCGTTATGGCTACACCTTC.

This chain uses TRBV7-2 with TRBJ1-5; a possible D gene is TRBD1 (6 bases). CDR3 length: 16 residues. CDR1 is SGHTA, CDR2 FQGNSA, per germline. The V gene lost 0 bases and the J gene lost 3 bases, with 12 bases spanning the gap. In nucleotides, the CDR3 is TGTGCCAGCAGCTTAGCTCTGGGGGCGGTCAATCAGCCCCAGCATTTT. Encoded protein: CASSLALGAVNQPQHF.

V usage is TRBV4-1 and J usage is TRBJ2-1; TRBD2 matches at 11 bases. CDR1 is MGHRA and CDR2 is YSYEKL in the germline V gene. There are 17 residues in the CDR3. After removal of 1 base from V and 3 bases from J, the junction contained 5 bases not matched to a gene. CDR3 in amino acids: CASSQAKLAGGYNEQFF. The DNA for the CDR3 is TGCGCCAGCAGCCAAGCAAAGCTAGCGGGGGGCTACAATGAGCAGTTCTTC.

J is TRBJ2-1 and V is TRBV20-1; a weak D match, TRBD1 (6 bases). V lost 0 bases, J lost 0 bases, and 12 bases lay in between. Germline V gene lookup returns CDR1 DFQATT and CDR2 SNEGSKA (reference sequence). The CDR3 runs to 16 residues. The CDR3 nucleotides are TGCAGTGCTAGAGATCCCGGGACACCCTCCTACAATGAGCAGTTCTTC. Its protein product is CSARDPGTPSYNEQFF.

The V gene is TRBV5-1, the J gene TRBJ1-1, with D perhaps matching TRBD1 (6 bases). The germline CDR1 and CDR2 sequences are SGHRS and YFSETQ. The CDR3 has 13 amino acids. The germline V and J ends were trimmed by 7 bases and 0 bases, with 10 bases remaining between them. CDR3 region: CASHGTLNTEAFF. The CDR3 DNA follows: TGCGCCAGCCACGGGACATTGAACACTGAAGCTTTCTTT.

The chain combines TRBV20-1 with TRBJ2-3; 12 nucleotides agree with TRBD2. The CDR3 runs to 22 residues. V dropped 3 bases and J dropped 4; count of bases not matched to a gene: 26. Looked up from germline, CDR1 is DFQATT and CDR2 is SNEGSKA (reference sequence). The CDR3: CSARSPWASGGAADIGADTQYF. CDR3 sequence (DNA): TGCAGTGCTAGGTCCCCTTGGGCTAGCGGGGGGGCGGCAGATATTGGCGCAGATACGCAGTATTTT.

The V call is TRBV3-1, the J call TRBJ2-1; unclear D gene. From germline, CDR1 is LGHDT and CDR2 YNNKEL (reference sequence). The V end was cut by 5 bases, the J end by 9 bases, with 14 bases between. This CDR3 region has 13 residues. The CDR3: CASSSTTPGEQFF. The CDR3, as DNA: TGTGCCAGCAGCTCGACCACACCGGGTGAGCAGTTCTTC.

The chain links TRBV4-3 to TRBJ2-6, with D unclear. V was pared by 3 bases and J by 0 bases, with 12 bases between. The germline V gene encodes CDR1 LGHNA and CDR2 YSLEER. The CDR3 totals 17 residues. This chain's CDR3 is CASSQETANSGANVLTF. CDR3 sequence (DNA): TGCGCCAGCAGCCAGGAAACAGCGAACTCTGGGGCCAACGTCCTGACTTTC.

The V call is TRBV5-1, the J call TRBJ2-3; possible D gene TRBD1, 5 bases. The CDR3 extends over 15 amino acids. Germline CDR1 reads SGHRS; CDR2 reads YFSETQ. The germline V and J ends were trimmed by 5 bases and 4 bases, with 17 bases remaining between them. The CDR3 DNA follows: TGCGCCAGCAGGGAGACAGAGACTCTACCAGATACGCAGTATTTT. Its translation is CASRETETLPDTQYF.

The chain combines TRBV7-2 with TRBJ2-5; possibly TRBD1 for D (6 bases). The V gene lost 7 bases and the J gene lost 4 bases, with 10 bases spanning the gap. Germline lookup yields CDR1 SGHTA and CDR2 FQGNSA. This CDR3 region has 12 residues. CDR3 DNA sequence: TGTGCCAGCACCCCGGACAGAGAGACCCAGTACTTC. Protein sequence: CASTPDRETQYF.

Only a few counts were recorded for this clonotype. The rearrangement uses TRBV29-1 and TRBJ1-1; no reliable D call. The ends were cut back, 7 bases at V and 1 base at J, with 13 bases in the middle. CDR1 and CDR2 (germline): SQVTM, ANQGSEA. The CDR3 has 13 amino acids. CDR3 nucleotides: TGCAGCGGACATATGACATCGAACACTGAAGCTTTCTTT. Translated: CSGHMTSNTEAFF.

The V gene is TRBV25-1, the J gene TRBJ1-1; TRBD1 matches at 7 bases. Looked up from germline, CDR1 is MGHDK and CDR2 is SYGVNS. V gave up 6 bases and J gave up 2 bases; unmatched junction bases: 6. The CDR3 has 14 amino acids. The CDR3 region has the DNA TGTGCCAGCAGGTCGGACAGGATCAACACTGAAGCTTTCTTT. It yields the protein CASRSDRINTEAFF.